Listed here are 15 T cell receptor beta chains from one sample, sequenced in a study of cytomegalovirus exposure and HLA in healthy donors. A multiplex PCR was run with 60 Vbeta primers and 13 Jbeta primers. Libraries were prepared by immunoSEQ multiplex PCR; TCRdb keeps only in-frame clonotypes and omits some of them. Among 45,000 or so clones, approximately 78% were seen once, and the ten largest hold around 3.5%. Material: PBMCs. Every receptor here comes from a woman in her 30s in good health and CMV-seronegative.

This rearrangement joins TRBV30 to TRBJ1-5; tentatively, D is TRBD1 (5 bases). CDR1 and CDR2 (germline): GTSNPN, SVGIG (reference sequence). Trimming pared 5 bases from V and 3 bases from J, leaving 8 bases between. This CDR3 is 12 amino acids long. Written as DNA, the CDR3 is TGTGCCTGGGGGGGGACCAATCAGCCCCAGCATTTT. Protein: CAWGGTNQPQHF.

Only a few counts were recorded for this clone. The J gene is TRBJ1-2, the V gene TRBV30, with D hard to call. CDR3 size: 13 residues. V lost 0 bases to trimming and J lost 4 bases, with 9 bases between them. Germline loops: CDR1 GTSNPN, CDR2 SVGIG (reference sequence). The DNA for the CDR3 is TGTGCCTGGAGTGTCTACCGGGTCTATGGCTACACCTTC. Residues: CAWSVYRVYGYTF.

The chain combines TRBV4-1 with TRBJ2-7, with a tentative D call TRBD2 (6 bases). Trimming pared 5 bases from V and 2 bases from J, leaving 16 bases between. Germline lookup yields CDR1 MGHRA and CDR2 YSYEKL. The CDR3 covers 15 residues. The DNA of the CDR3 is TGCGCCAGCAGCTCTACCGGGAGTTCAGCCTACGAGCAGTACTTC. Protein: CASSSTGSSAYEQYF.

This rearrangement joins TRBV6-1 to TRBJ1-4; D may be TRBD1 (5 bases). Between the trimmed V and J ends, which lost 4 bases and 0 bases, there was a span of 9 bases. This CDR3 region has 15 residues. Germline-derived CDR1 and CDR2 are MNHNS and SASEGT. CDR3 nucleotide sequence: TGTGCCAGCAGTGTAACAGGTGCAACTAATGAAAAACTGTTTTTT. Its translation: CASSVTGATNEKLFF.

The V call is TRBV30, the J call TRBJ2-3; unclear D gene. The CDR3 totals 10 residues. Germline lookup yields CDR1 GTSNPN and CDR2 SVGIG (reference sequence). The germline V and J ends were trimmed by 5 bases and 7 bases, with 7 bases remaining between them. CDR3 sequence: CAWGDYTQYF. As DNA, the CDR3 is TGTGCCTGGGGTGACTATACGCAGTATTTT.

This chain connects TRBV5-6 to TRBJ1-1; TRBD1 matches at 9 bases. This CDR3 is built from 15 residues. Unmatched junction bases numbered 6, after V lost 0 bases and J lost 6 bases. Germline V CDR1 and CDR2: SGHDT, YYEEEE. The CDR3 here is CASSLAGTGTPEAFF. CDR3 nucleotides: TGTGCCAGCAGCTTGGCCGGGACAGGGACTCCTGAAGCTTTCTTT.

This chain links TRBV6-5 with TRBJ2-5; D perhaps matches TRBD1 (5 bases). The V end was cut by 0 bases, the J end by 5 bases, with 13 bases between. This CDR3 comprises 15 residues. The V gene's germline CDR1 is MNHEY and CDR2 SVGAGI. The CDR3, as DNA: TGTGCCAGCAGTTACTCGGCCAGGACACCGGAGACCCAGTACTTC. Amino acid sequence: CASSYSARTPETQYF.

The chain employs TRBV18 and TRBJ2-7; TRBD1 aligns across 10 bases. V was clipped by 6 bases and J by 3 bases; unmatched bases: 8. Germline V gene lookup returns CDR1 KGHSH and CDR2 LQKENI. This CDR3 has 15 amino acids. In nucleotides, the CDR3 is TGTGCCAGCTCCCAAGGGGGACAGGGGCTCTACGAGCAGTACTTC. Protein: CASSQGGQGLYEQYF.

V is TRBV5-6 and J is TRBJ2-1; 10 nucleotides agree with TRBD2. J lost 6 bases, V lost 4 bases, and 7 bases had no gene match. There are 15 residues in the CDR3. The V gene's germline CDR1 is SGHDT and CDR2 YYEEEE. In nucleotides, the CDR3 is TGTGCCAGCAGCCGAAGCGGGGGGGCGCTCAATGAGCAGTTCTTC. Its translation: CASSRSGGALNEQFF.

The chain combines TRBV10-3 with TRBJ2-2; D possibly corresponds to TRBD2 (5 bases). Trimming removed 11 bases from V and 3 bases from J, with 13 bases in between. This CDR3 comprises 13 residues. CDR1 and CDR2 (germline): ENHRY, SYGVKD. The CDR3 DNA is TGTGCCGTCCGCGGGCGAGACACCGGGGAGCTGTTTTTT. Amino acids: CAVRGRDTGELFF.

V usage is TRBV5-1 and J usage is TRBJ2-7; tentatively, D is TRBD1 (6 bases). The germline V gene has CDR1 SGHRS and CDR2 YFSETQ. The CDR3 consists of 14 residues. Deletions cut 3 bases from V and 1 base from J, with 11 bases between. CDR3 DNA: TGCGCCAGCAGCTACGCCGGGACATCCTACGAGCAGTACTTC. Its protein is CASSYAGTSYEQYF.

The chain uses TRBV6-1 and TRBJ1-2; D perhaps matches TRBD1 (5 bases). CDR3 length: 13 amino acids. The germline V gene encodes CDR1 MNHNS and CDR2 SASEGT. V was clipped by 3 bases and J by 3 bases, with 8 bases between them. CDR3 residues: CASSDTGYYGYTF. CDR3 bases: TGTGCCAGCAGTGACACAGGATACTATGGCTACACCTTC.

The V and J genes are TRBV7-2 and TRBJ2-4; D is unresolved. This CDR3 has 13 amino acids. Germline V gives CDR1 SGHTA, CDR2 FQGNSA. Trimming took 1 base from V and 6 from J, leaving 7 bases between them. The CDR3 is CASSLESGNIQYF. CDR3 sequence (DNA): TGTGCCAGCAGCTTAGAATCAGGAAACATTCAGTACTTC.

The chain couples TRBV7-9 to TRBJ2-7, with 7 bases that match TRBD1. The CDR3 is 15 amino acids. In germline, CDR1 is SEHNR, CDR2 FQNEAQ (reference sequence). V was pared by 1 base and J by 6 bases, with 9 bases of the junction left unmatched. The CDR3 bases are TGTGCCAGCAGCTTAGTAGGGGGCGCGATTGGCGAGCAGTACTTC. Translated: CASSLVGGAIGEQYF.

The CDR3 DNA reads as TGTGCCAGCAGCACCGGGACAGTCACTGAAGCTTTCTTT. Translation gives CASSTGTVTEAFF. The rearrangement joins TRBV11-1 to TRBJ1-1; 7 bases are shared with TRBD1. Losses at the gene ends were 5 bases for V and 4 bases for J; bases not matched to a gene: 4. Germline V gene lookup returns CDR1 SGHAT and CDR2 FQDESV (reference sequence). This CDR3 contains 13 residues. Full variable domain (outside the CDR3, taken from reference TRBV11-1 and TRBJ1-1): EAEVAQSPRYKITEKSQAVAFWCDPISGHATLYWYRQILGQGPELLVQFQDESVVDDSQLPKDRFSAERLKGVDSTLKIQPAELGDSAMYLCASSTGTVTEAFFGQGTRLTVV.